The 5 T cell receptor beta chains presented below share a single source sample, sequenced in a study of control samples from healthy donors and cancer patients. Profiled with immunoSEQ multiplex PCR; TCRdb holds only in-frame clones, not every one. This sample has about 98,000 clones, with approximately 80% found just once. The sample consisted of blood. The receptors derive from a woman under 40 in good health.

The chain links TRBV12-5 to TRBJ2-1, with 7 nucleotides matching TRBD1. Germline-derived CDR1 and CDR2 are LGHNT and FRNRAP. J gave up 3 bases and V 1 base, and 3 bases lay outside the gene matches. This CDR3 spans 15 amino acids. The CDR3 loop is CASGLGQGIYNEQFF. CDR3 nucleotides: TGTGCTAGTGGTTTGGGACAGGGCATCTACAATGAGCAGTTCTTC.

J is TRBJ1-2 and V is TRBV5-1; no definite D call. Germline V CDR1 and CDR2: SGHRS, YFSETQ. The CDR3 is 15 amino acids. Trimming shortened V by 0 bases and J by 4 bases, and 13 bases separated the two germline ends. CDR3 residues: CASSLDGQNRYGYTF. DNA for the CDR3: TGCGCCAGCAGCTTGGATGGGCAGAACCGCTATGGCTACACCTTC.

CDR3 nucleotide sequence: TGTGCCAGCAGAGTCGGACAGGGTTTCACTGAAGCTTTCTTT. As protein: CASRVGQGFTEAFF. The chain uses TRBV6-5 and TRBJ1-1, with 8 bases identical to TRBD1. This CDR3 comprises 14 residues. V lost 6 bases, J lost 4 bases, and 7 bases stayed unmatched. The germline V gene encodes CDR1 MNHEY and CDR2 SVGAGI.

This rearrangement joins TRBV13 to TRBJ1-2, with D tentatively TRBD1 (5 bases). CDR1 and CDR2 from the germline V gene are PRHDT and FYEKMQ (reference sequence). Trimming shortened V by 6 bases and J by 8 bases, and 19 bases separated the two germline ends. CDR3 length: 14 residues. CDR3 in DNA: TGTGCCAGCAGGCGCCGGGGGACCGAGGGGGGCTACACCTTC. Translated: CASRRRGTEGGYTF.

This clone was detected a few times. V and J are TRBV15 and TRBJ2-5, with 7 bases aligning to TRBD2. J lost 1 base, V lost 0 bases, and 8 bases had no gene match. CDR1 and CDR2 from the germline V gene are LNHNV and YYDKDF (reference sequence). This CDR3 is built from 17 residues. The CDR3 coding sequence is TGTGCCACCAGCAGAGATAGCCCAGGCGGGGGCCAAGAGACCCAGTACTTC. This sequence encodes CATSRDSPGGGQETQYF.